The 27 T cell receptor beta chains below come from one sample, sequenced in a study of shared clonotypes between healthy human individuals. Using immunoSEQ multiplex PCR, the repertoire was profiled, and TCRdb retains in-frame clones only, with some absent. Here the sample spans roughly 2 million clones, around 96% being singletons. Terminally differentiated effector memory CD45RA+ cells were excluded by CCR7 positive selection of CD45RO-negative cells. The sequencing sample was made of naive CD8+ T cells sorted from blood. The receptor set was obtained from a young man in good health.

V gene TRBV7-6 combines with J gene TRBJ2-5; 7 bases fit TRBD2. The CDR3 is 15 amino acids. The J segment lost 4 bases and the V segment lost 1 base, leaving 6 bases of the junction unmatched. Germline CDR1 SGHVS, CDR2 FNYEAQ. The CDR3 nucleotides read TGTGCCAGCAGCTTAGGGGGAGGGCCCGGAGAGACCCAGTACTTC. Translated: CASSLGGGPGETQYF.

Comments on this clone: The same CDR3 is also encoded by other DNA sequences in this sample. V and J are TRBV28 and TRBJ1-5; 7 nucleotides line up with TRBD1. Germline-derived CDR1 and CDR2 are MDHEN and SYDVKM. V lost 6 bases, J lost 1 base, and 6 bases stayed unmatched. This CDR3 is built from 15 residues. DNA for the CDR3: TGTGCCAGCAGCTCGGGACAGCTAAGCAATCAGCCCCAGCATTTT. Residues: CASSSGQLSNQPQHF. The full variable domain, completed using reference TRBV28 and TRBJ1-5, is DVKVTQSSRYLVKRTGEKVFLECVQDMDHENMFWYRQDPGLGLRLIYFSYDVKMKEKGDIPEGYSVSREKKERFSLILESASTNQTSMYLCASSSGQLSNQPQHFGDGTRLSIL.

The J gene is TRBJ2-7, the V gene TRBV7-9; no definite D call. Germline V gene sequence: CDR1 SEHNR, CDR2 FQNEAQ (reference sequence). The CDR3 spans 13 residues. V lost 1 base to trimming and J lost 7 bases, with 11 bases between them. The CDR3 DNA sequence: TGTGCCAGCAGCTTAGATGGGCCAGTTGAGCAGTACTTC. This sequence encodes CASSLDGPVEQYF.

This clone showed up just once. The chain recombines TRBV5-1 with TRBJ1-2; TRBD1 matches at 8 bases. Losses at the gene ends were 7 bases for V and 6 bases for J; bases not matched to a gene: 5. This CDR3 region has 12 residues. The V gene's germline CDR1 is SGHRS and CDR2 YFSETQ. CDR3 DNA: TGCGCCAGCGGGACAGGTGATCATGGCTACACCTTC. This codes for CASGTGDHGYTF. Using reference TRBV5-1 and TRBJ1-2 for the parts outside the CDR3, the full variable domain is KAGVTQTPRYLIKTRGQQVTLSCSPISGHRSVSWYQQTPGQGLQFLFEYFSETQRNKGNFPGRFSGRQFSNSRSEMNVSTLELGDSALYLCASGTGDHGYTFGSGTRLTVV.

This chain joins TRBV2 and TRBJ1-5; D unresolved. The CDR3 consists of 14 residues. Per germline, CDR1 SNHLY and CDR2 FYNNEI. V was trimmed by 4 bases and J by 6 bases, leaving 13 bases between them. As DNA, the CDR3 is TGTGCCAGCAGTGTTACTGAGGGTGCTCAGCCCCAGCATTTT. Protein product: CASSVTEGAQPQHF. Using reference TRBV2 and TRBJ1-5 for the parts outside the CDR3, the full variable domain is EPEVTQTPSHQVTQMGQEVILRCVPISNHLYFYWYRQILGQKVEFLVSFYNNEISEKSEIFDDQFSVERPDGSNFTLKIRSTKLEDSAMYFCASSVTEGAQPQHFGDGTRLSIL.

The chain recombines TRBV7-8 with TRBJ2-7; D not certain. The CDR3 consists of 12 residues. Germline V gene sequence: CDR1 SGHVS, CDR2 FQNEAQ. V shed 5 bases and J shed 6 bases, with 11 bases lying between them. DNA for the CDR3: TGTGCCAGCAGCAGGCCCCTCGGCGAGCAGTACTTC. It specifies CASSRPLGEQYF. The full variable domain, in which reference TRBV7-8 and TRBJ2-7 provide the parts outside the CDR3, is GAGVSQSPRYKVAKRGQDVALRCDPISGHVSLFWYQQALGQGPEFLTYFQNEAQLDKSGLPSDRFFAERPEGSVSTLKIQRTQQEDSAVYLCASSRPLGEQYFGPGTRLTVT.

The chain uses TRBV11-3 and TRBJ2-1; TRBD1 might be the D (5 bases). The CDR3 runs 14 residues. Germline CDR1 is SGHNT and CDR2 is YENEEA. Trimming shortened V by 5 bases and J by 8 bases, and 16 bases separated the two germline ends. Here the CDR3 reads CASSPDTFFDEQFF. The CDR3 DNA reads as TGTGCCAGCAGCCCGGACACGTTCTTCGATGAGCAGTTCTTC.

The chain joins TRBV7-9 to TRBJ1-3; unclear D gene. Between the trimmed V and J ends, which lost 4 bases and 0 bases, there was a span of 10 bases. Germline V gives CDR1 SEHNR, CDR2 FQNEAQ (reference sequence). The CDR3 spans 15 residues. The CDR3 loop is CASSSPTYSGNTIYF. CDR3 nucleotide sequence: TGTGCCAGCAGCTCCCCGACATACTCTGGAAACACCATATATTTT.

The sample holds one count of this clone. The V and J genes are TRBV28 and TRBJ1-1, with D possibly matching TRBD1 (5 bases). The CDR3 runs to 15 residues. Per germline, CDR1 MDHEN and CDR2 SYDVKM. The V end was cut by 1 base, the J end by 1 base, with 10 bases between. Here the CDR3 reads CASSLSPGRNTEAFF. The CDR3 coding sequence is TGTGCCAGCAGTTTATCGCCAGGGAGGAACACTGAAGCTTTCTTT.

The V gene is TRBV27, the J gene TRBJ2-7; TRBD2 matches at 10 bases. The trim removed 5 bases at V and 4 bases at J, leaving 11 bases unmatched. CDR3 size: 16 residues. CDR1 MNHEY and CDR2 SMNVEV come from the germline V gene (reference sequence). CDR3: CASSPRTSGSQYEQYF. The CDR3 DNA reads as TGTGCCAGCAGTCCCCGGACTAGCGGAAGTCAATACGAGCAGTACTTC.

The chain joins TRBV6-4 to TRBJ2-3, with unresolved D. The CDR3 has 15 residues. Germline assignment: CDR1 MRHNA and CDR2 SNTAGT. Trimming took off 3 bases at V and 0 bases at J, with 10 bases between the two ends. This CDR3 is CASSDNPTSTDTQYF. The CDR3 DNA reads TGTGCCAGCAGTGATAACCCTACTAGCACAGATACGCAGTATTTT.

This clone was seen just once. The same CDR3 is also encoded by other DNA sequences in this sample. The genes are TRBV28 and TRBJ1-3; possibly TRBD1 for D (6 bases). The CDR3 contains 14 residues. The V gene's germline CDR1 is MDHEN and CDR2 SYDVKM. V lost 3 bases and J lost 4, with 10 bases in between. The CDR3 region has the DNA TGTGCCAGCAGTTTCTCAGGGGCGGGAAACACCATATATTTT. Translated, it gives CASSFSGAGNTIYF. The full variable domain, with the rest looked up from reference TRBV28 and TRBJ1-3, is DVKVTQSSRYLVKRTGEKVFLECVQDMDHENMFWYRQDPGLGLRLIYFSYDVKMKEKGDIPEGYSVSREKKERFSLILESASTNQTSMYLCASSFSGAGNTIYFGEGSWLTVV.

This sequence joins TRBV6-5 and TRBJ1-1; D is unresolved. Between the trimmed V and J ends, which lost 2 bases and 0 bases, there was a span of 10 bases. Germline assignment: CDR1 MNHEY and CDR2 SVGAGI. The CDR3 loop spans 15 amino acids. This chain's CDR3 is CASSYRDDLNTEAFF. CDR3 sequence (DNA): TGTGCCAGCAGTTACCGAGACGATTTGAACACTGAAGCTTTCTTT.

V and J are TRBV29-1 and TRBJ1-3; D uncertain. The V end lost 5 bases, the J end lost 2 bases, and 10 bases lay between the germline ends. The CDR3 consists of 13 residues. Germline CDR1 and CDR2: SQVTM and ANQGSEA. CDR3 residues: CSVIFRAGNTIYF. The CDR3 DNA reads as TGCAGCGTTATTTTCCGGGCTGGAAACACCATATATTTT. Full variable domain (rest looked up from reference TRBV29-1 and TRBJ1-3): SAVISQKPSRDICQRGTSLTIQCQVDSQVTMMFWYRQQPGQSLTLIATANQGSEATYESGFVIDKFPISRPNLTFSTLTVSNMSPEDSSIYLCSVIFRAGNTIYFGEGSWLTVV.

Notes on this clone: The junction does not match germline at one end; this may be a read error. The rearrangement uses TRBV27 and TRBJ2-1, with D possibly being TRBD2 (7 bases). This CDR3 spans 15 amino acids. From germline, CDR1 is MNHEY and CDR2 SMNVEV (reference sequence). CDR3 sequence reads: CASTLRGAGYNEQFF. In DNA, the CDR3 is TGTGCCAGCACTTTACGGGGGGCGGGTTACAATGAGCAGTTCTTC.

The chain couples TRBV5-8 to TRBJ2-7; 8 nucleotides line up with TRBD1. Germline assignment: CDR1 SGHTS and CDR2 YDEGEE. This CDR3 has 13 residues. The junction had 5 bases not matched to a gene; V was cut back by 3 bases and J by 6 bases. The CDR3 region has the DNA TGTGCCAGCAGCTCAGGACAGGGAGCCGAGCAGTACTTC. It is translated as CASSSGQGAEQYF.

This rearrangement joins TRBV7-2 to TRBJ1-1; unclear D gene. The CDR3 loop spans 13 amino acids. V was cut by 2 bases and J by 6 bases, with 10 bases left in between. Germline CDR1 and CDR2: SGHTA and FQGNSA. In nucleotides, the CDR3 is TGTGCCAGCAGCTTACAGGACTGGCCTGAAGCTTTCTTT. Residues: CASSLQDWPEAFF.

The V call is TRBV28, the J call TRBJ1-2, with 8 positions matching TRBD1. V lost 3 bases and J lost 6; bases outside the gene matches: 15. The germline gives CDR1 MDHEN, CDR2 SYDVKM. CDR3 length: 17 amino acids. In DNA form, the CDR3 reads TGTGCCAGCAGTTTCCTGCCGGACAGGGAGGTCGCGGATGGCTACACCTTC. The encoded protein is CASSFLPDREVADGYTF.

With respect to this clone: Other DNA sequences from this sample encode an identical CDR3 as well. The gene calls are TRBV4-1 and TRBJ2-7; D may correspond to TRBD1 or TRBD2 (5 bases each). Trimming removed 3 bases from V and 2 bases from J, with 11 bases in between. CDR1 and CDR2 (germline): MGHRA, YSYEKL. CDR3 size: 14 residues. Written as DNA, the CDR3 is TGCGCCAGCAGCCAGGGACCCGGAACCTACGAGCAGTACTTC. Its protein is CASSQGPGTYEQYF.

This sequence joins TRBV2 and TRBJ2-7, with a possible D match to TRBD2 (5 bases). Trimming shortened V by 7 bases and J by 3 bases, and 13 bases separated the two germline ends. CDR1 is SNHLY and CDR2 is FYNNEI in the germline V gene. CDR3 length equals 13 residues. Here the CDR3 reads CASTPTDYYEQYF. The CDR3 nucleotides are TGTGCCAGCACTCCGACTGACTACTACGAGCAGTACTTC.

The rearrangement joins TRBV13 to TRBJ2-1, with TRBD1 matching over 12 bases. With 4 bases clipped from V and 12 bases from J, the junction kept 7 bases outside the gene matches. The V gene's germline CDR1 is PRHDT and CDR2 FYEKMQ (reference sequence). The CDR3 contains 14 residues. This chain's CDR3 is CASSSGQGASRQFF. The CDR3 nucleotides are TGTGCCAGCAGCTCGGGACAGGGGGCTAGTCGGCAGTTCTTC. The whole variable domain, remainder taken from reference TRBV13 and TRBJ2-1, is AAGVIQSPRHLIKEKRETATLKCYPIPRHDTVYWYQQGPGQDPQFLISFYEKMQSDKGSIPDRFSAQQFSDYHSELNMSSLELGDSALYFCASSSGQGASRQFFGPGTRLTVL.

The V and J genes are TRBV27 and TRBJ2-5; unclear D gene. Germline V gene data show CDR1 as MNHEY and CDR2 as SMNVEV (reference sequence). CDR3 size: 14 residues. V lost 6 bases and J 2 bases, leaving 13 bases between the germline ends. CDR3 amino acids: CASRNLGPQETQYF. As DNA, the CDR3 is TGTGCCAGCAGAAACCTCGGACCACAAGAGACCCAGTACTTC.

This chain joins TRBV9 and TRBJ2-7; D is unclear. V lost 1 base and J 6 bases, leaving 11 bases between the germline ends. The CDR3 is 13 amino acids. Germline CDR1 and CDR2: SGDLS and YYNGEE. The CDR3 spells CASSVLISSEQYF. The CDR3 DNA is TGTGCCAGCAGCGTACTGATTTCTTCCGAGCAGTACTTC.

The chain recombines TRBV27 with TRBJ2-7, with D maybe TRBD1 (6 bases). There are 12 residues in the CDR3. The V and J ends lost 6 bases and 9 bases respectively, with 15 bases between them. Germline lookup yields CDR1 MNHEY and CDR2 SMNVEV (reference sequence). CDR3 residues: CASSQGPWGQYF. DNA for the CDR3: TGTGCCAGCAGCCAGGGGCCATGGGGGCAGTACTTC.

The chain links TRBV27 to TRBJ1-1; TRBD1 agrees at 9 bases. Trimming cost V 7 bases and J 5 bases; bases outside gene matches: 8. Germline CDR1 and CDR2: MNHEY and SMNVEV (reference sequence). The length of the CDR3 is 14 residues. Here the CDR3 DNA reads TGTGCCAGCATGGACAGGGGACTTGGTACTGAAGCTTTCTTT. Translation: CASMDRGLGTEAFF.

The rearrangement links TRBV7-3 to TRBJ2-1; 9 positions agree with TRBD2. Germline V lookup: CDR1 SGHTA, CDR2 FQGTGA. Trimming removed 5 bases from V and 2 bases from J; junction bases left unmatched: 7. This CDR3 is 16 amino acids long. The CDR3 nucleotides are TGTGCCAGCAGCCTCGGACTAGCGAAACCCTACAATGAGCAGTTCTTC. Translating gives CASSLGLAKPYNEQFF.

The gene calls are TRBV11-1 and TRBJ2-2, with TRBD1 identical over 10 bases. The germline gives CDR1 SGHAT, CDR2 FQDESV (reference sequence). With 4 bases clipped from V and 2 bases from J, the junction kept 4 bases outside the gene matches. The CDR3 sequence is 16 residues long. The CDR3 here is CASSSWTGGNTGELFF. The CDR3 coding sequence is TGTGCCAGCAGCTCCTGGACAGGGGGAAACACCGGGGAGCTGTTTTTT.